This T cell receptor (beta chain) was sequenced in a study of cytomegalovirus exposure and HLA in healthy donors. Study-wide findings and caveats: Rarity held for most TCR sequences, but there were some public TCRs that occurred in many donors. Among TCR beta chains, those listed as cytomegalovirus-associated numbered fewer than 200.

In the case of this clone: Its antigen is undetermined.

Assay: immunoSEQ multiplex PCR; the TCRdb copy retains only in-frame clones and omits some. The profile covers around 75,000 clones, with around four fifths appearing a single time and 3% taken by the ten largest. This CDR3 spans 17 amino acids. Trimming took 2 bases from V and 0 from J, leaving 16 bases between them. Germline lookup yields CDR1 LGHNA and CDR2 YSLEER. The TCR originated in a man aged 30 to 45 in good health and CMV-seronegative. The sequenced sample was PBMCs. The V call is TRBV4-3, the J call TRBJ1-1; D is perhaps TRBD1 (6 bases). The CDR3 nucleotides read TGCGCCAGCAGCCAAAGACCCGCAGGGGTGATGAACACTGAAGCTTTCTTT. This sequence encodes CASSQRPAGVMNTEAFF.